This T cell receptor (beta chain) emerged from a study of molecular identifiers for immune sequencing clone quantification. General study results and limits: Should identical TCR molecules share a barcode, the sizes of highly expanded clones could be underestimated. It was shown that clones above 20 RNA copies held over 97% of effector molecules, but under 1% in naive cells.

The CDR3 extends over 15 amino acids. Germline V gene data show CDR1 as LNHDA and CDR2 as SQIVND (reference sequence). The trim removed 6 bases at V and 0 bases at J, leaving 3 bases unmatched. TCRdb passed the PCR reads through MiXCR, listing each CDR3 protein once. The sample carries over 300,000 distinct CDR3 sequences, over 20% recorded once. Sorting defined naive CD8 T cells as CD8+CD4-CCR7+CD45RA+. This clonotype was counted at least ten times. What it binds is not known. The sample taken for sequencing was naive CD8+ T cells from blood, with Jurkat cell RNA spiked in. Subset reported: FACS-sorted CD8+CD4-CCR7+CD45RA+ naive T cells. The origin of this receptor is a human donor in good health. Some libraries in this study had Jurkat cell RNA spiked in. V and J are TRBV19 and TRBJ2-2; 8 bases fit TRBD1. The CDR3 spells CASRLDRANTGELFF. The CDR3 region has the DNA TGTGCCAGTAGACTGGACAGGGCGAACACCGGGGAGCTGTTTTTT. Variable domain in full (rest from reference TRBV19 and TRBJ2-2): DGGITQSPKYLFRKEGQNVTLSCEQNLNHDAMYWYRQDPGQGLRLIYYSQIVNDFQKGDIAEGYSVSREKKESFPLTVTSAQKNPTAFYLCASRLDRANTGELFFGEGSRLTVL.